The 28 T cell receptor beta chains listed next were all sequenced from one sample in a study of blood T cell repertoires in COVID-19 (dated by TCRdb to about 2020). Library preparation was by the immunoSEQ multiplex PCR assay. Entries here come from immuneACCESS through TCRdb and include only in-frame sequences with V and J called. Some clones fail to appear in such tables; in the studies checked, an unresolved V gene covers under half of the shortfall, and the cause of the remainder is unknown. Recorded for this sample are under 75,000 clones; 60% to 80% of them occurred a single time. Of the sample, roughly 6.5% falls within the top ten clones. The sequencing input was peripheral blood. The receptors stem from a woman aged 60 to 75 with acute or convalescent COVID-19.

The V gene is TRBV15, the J gene TRBJ2-5; 7 bases map to TRBD2. CDR1 is LNHNV, CDR2 YYDKDF, per germline (reference sequence). This CDR3 region has 15 residues. Trimming at V came to 5 bases and at J to 3 bases, leaving 9 bases not matched to a gene. CDR3 coding DNA: TGTGCCACCAGCTGGTGGGGGGGGTGGGAAGAGACCCAGTACTTC. This translates into CATSWWGGWEETQYF.

This clone was counted only a few times. The chain combines TRBV4-1 with TRBJ2-5; D not certain. The germline V and J ends were trimmed by 0 bases and 5 bases, with 16 bases remaining between them. From germline, CDR1 is MGHRA and CDR2 YSYEKL. This CDR3 has 16 residues. The CDR3 coding sequence is TGCGCCAGCAGCCAAGACCTCTACGGTAACTGGGAGACCCAGTACTTC. Protein sequence: CASSQDLYGNWETQYF.

The chain combines TRBV6-5 with TRBJ1-2, with D possibly being TRBD1 (5 bases). CDR1 and CDR2 (germline): MNHEY, SVGAGI. The V end lost 1 base, the J end lost 0 bases, and 12 bases lay between the germline ends. The CDR3 is 16 residues long. CDR3 amino acids: CASSYWYGGSNYGYTF. The CDR3 bases are TGTGCCAGCAGTTACTGGTACGGGGGGTCTAACTATGGCTACACCTTC.

The rearrangement joins TRBV9 to TRBJ1-6; tentatively, D is TRBD1 (6 bases). The germline V gene encodes CDR1 SGDLS and CDR2 YYNGEE. The CDR3 is 16 amino acids. The V end lost 4 bases, the J end lost 10 bases, and 21 bases lay between the germline ends. CDR3 DNA: TGTGCCAGCAGCCCCCGCCAAGGGGGGGAGGCCTCACCCCTCCACTTT. The encoded protein is CASSPRQGGEASPLHF.

CDR3 in amino acids: CASSQEPGVLGYTF. The CDR3 bases are TGTGCCAGCAGCCAAGAACCAGGGGTACTCGGTTACACCTTC. The chain has TRBV4-2 and TRBJ1-2; maybe TRBD1 (6 bases). V lost 0 bases to trimming and J lost 11 bases, with 16 bases between them. The germline CDR1 and CDR2 sequences are LGHNA and YNFKEQ. The CDR3 runs 14 residues.

This sequence joins TRBV6-2 or TRBV6-3 and TRBJ1-5; D may be TRBD1 (5 bases). Trimming took off 5 bases at V and 4 bases at J, with 12 bases between the two ends. The germline CDR1 and CDR2 sequences are MNHEY and SVGEGT. CDR3 length equals 14 residues. Here the CDR3 reads CASSPGHPNQPQHF. CDR3 bases: TGTGCCAGCAGTCCCGGACACCCTAATCAGCCCCAGCATTTT.

The chain uses TRBV10-1 and TRBJ2-5; tentative D call: TRBD2 (6 bases). CDR3 length: 14 amino acids. Trimming took off 2 bases at V and 5 bases at J, with 12 bases between the two ends. Germline loops: CDR1 WNHNN, CDR2 SYGVQD (reference sequence). Here the CDR3 reads CASSEKLAPETQYF. The CDR3 DNA sequence: TGCGCCAGCAGTGAGAAACTAGCCCCCGAGACCCAGTACTTC.

The chain couples TRBV6-2 or TRBV6-3 to TRBJ2-1, with TRBD2 as a possible D gene (5 bases). Germline V lookup: CDR1 MNHEY, CDR2 SVGEGT. V gave up 2 bases and J gave up 2 bases, with 10 bases separating them. This CDR3 has 15 amino acids. DNA of the CDR3: TGTGCCAGCAGTTACGGGAGTGTTGCCTACAATGAGCAGTTCTTC. It encodes CASSYGSVAYNEQFF.

The CDR3 sequence is CASSSGTSGGWDYYNEQFF. The CDR3 DNA reads as TGTGCCAGCAGCTCCGGGACTAGCGGGGGCTGGGACTACTACAATGAGCAGTTCTTC. This chain joins TRBV7-2 and TRBJ2-1; 14 bases agree with TRBD2. Trimming cost V 4 bases and J 3 bases; bases outside gene matches: 11. CDR1 SGHTA and CDR2 FQGNSA come from the germline V gene. The length of the CDR3 is 19 residues.

The table lists this clone with many counts. The chain couples TRBV2 to TRBJ1-1, with D unclear. The CDR3 has 15 amino acids. Germline V gene lookup returns CDR1 SNHLY and CDR2 FYNNEI. Trimming left V 3 bases short and J 1 base short, with 12 bases between. CDR3 amino acids: CASSDGLWTNTEAFF. The CDR3 DNA reads TGTGCCAGCAGTGATGGACTTTGGACGAACACTGAAGCTTTCTTT.

In DNA form, the CDR3 reads TGTGCCAGCAGCCCGGTGGACAGGGCAGGAGGAGGATATGAGCAGTTCTTC. Residues: CASSPVDRAGGGYEQFF. The rearrangement links TRBV11-2 to TRBJ2-1, with 8 bases identical to TRBD1. The CDR3 covers 17 residues. With 5 bases clipped from V and 8 bases from J, the junction kept 17 bases outside the gene matches. CDR1 and CDR2 from the germline V gene are SGHAT and FQNNGV.

This clone showed up just a few times. The J gene is TRBJ2-7, the V gene TRBV18; 7 bases are a match to TRBD1. V lost 3 bases to trimming and J lost 0 bases; unmatched junction nucleotides: 5. Per germline, CDR1 KGHSH and CDR2 LQKENI. The CDR3 is 15 residues long. CDR3 residues: CASSPQRDSSYEQYF. CDR3 coding DNA: TGTGCCAGCTCACCTCAAAGGGACAGCTCCTACGAGCAGTACTTC.

The chain uses TRBV9 and TRBJ2-3; D ambiguous. Trimming stripped 0 bases from V and 2 bases from J, with 13 bases between. The CDR3 has 16 amino acids. Germline CDR1 reads SGDLS; CDR2 reads YYNGEE. Written as DNA, the CDR3 is TGTGCCAGCAGCGTAGCTGAGACTGTACACACAGATACGCAGTATTTT. Encoded protein: CASSVAETVHTDTQYF.

The rearrangement joins TRBV19 to TRBJ1-2, with 9 bases that match TRBD1. CDR1 and CDR2 (germline): LNHDA, SQIVND (reference sequence). J was trimmed by 2 bases and V by 5 bases; bases with no gene match: 3. The CDR3 spans 14 residues. The CDR3 loop reads CASSSGTGNYGYTF. Written as DNA, the CDR3 is TGTGCCAGTAGTTCCGGGACAGGGAACTATGGCTACACCTTC.

The gene calls are TRBV5-1 and TRBJ2-5; TRBD2 matches 9 bases. This CDR3 has 15 amino acids. CDR1 is SGHRS and CDR2 is YFSETQ in the germline V gene. V shed 4 bases and J 1 base; nucleotides not matched to a gene: 5. This chain's CDR3 is CASSPSGVIQETQYF. CDR3 nucleotides: TGCGCCAGCAGCCCTAGCGGGGTTATCCAAGAGACCCAGTACTTC.

CDR3 sequence (DNA): TGCAGTGCCCCCGGAGTCGACGAGCAGTACTTC. This gives the protein CSAPGVDEQYF. V usage is TRBV20-1 and J usage is TRBJ2-7; D call uncertain. This CDR3 has 11 amino acids. Germline V gene data show CDR1 as DFQATT and CDR2 as SNEGSKA (reference sequence). The V and J ends lost 6 bases and 5 bases respectively, with 11 bases between them.

This clone was picked up one time. This chain connects TRBV5-6 to TRBJ2-1, with 10 positions matching TRBD2. V lost 0 bases to trimming and J lost 10 bases; unmatched junction nucleotides: 16. Germline loops: CDR1 SGHDT, CDR2 YYEEEE. The CDR3 is 18 residues long. The CDR3 nucleotides are TGTGCCAGCAGCTTGGATCAGCGGGGGGGCCACTTCGGTCGGGAGCAGTTCTTC. Its protein product is CASSLDQRGGHFGREQFF.

V and J are TRBV6-5 and TRBJ2-5; 7 bases are a match to TRBD1. Trimming took 7 bases from V and 6 from J; bases not matched to a gene: 14. CDR1 and CDR2 from the germline V gene are MNHEY and SVGAGI. The CDR3 spans 15 residues. CDR3 coding DNA: TGTGCCAGCACCCCCGGACAGGTGCTCCAGAAGACCCAGTACTTC. This translates into CASTPGQVLQKTQYF.

This chain links TRBV7-3 with TRBJ2-1; 10 bases are shared with TRBD1. The CDR3 runs to 16 residues. Trimming at V came to 4 bases and at J to 6 bases, leaving 9 bases not matched to a gene. Germline CDR1 reads SGHTA; CDR2 reads FQGTGA. The DNA of the CDR3 is TGTGCCAGCAGCTCAAACCCTGGGACAGGGGTCAATGAGCAGTTCTTC. Translating gives CASSSNPGTGVNEQFF.

The CDR3 region is CASSQSRGKGHDSNQPQHF. CDR3 nucleotide sequence: TGTGCCAGCAGCCAGAGTAGAGGGAAGGGACACGATAGCAATCAGCCCCAGCATTTT. V and J are TRBV3-1 (or the pseudogene TRBV3-2) and TRBJ1-5; maybe TRBD1 (6 bases). V was pared by 3 bases and J by 0 bases, with 21 bases between. The CDR3 is 19 residues long. The germline V gene encodes CDR1 LGHDT and CDR2 YNNKEL (reference sequence).

The genes are TRBV2 and TRBJ2-2; 15 bases fit TRBD2. The CDR3 has 18 amino acids. Trimming took 5 bases from V and 0 from J; bases not matched to a gene: 4. Germline lookup yields CDR1 SNHLY and CDR2 FYNNEI. As DNA, the CDR3 is TGTGCCAGCAGTTACGGACTAGCGGGGGGGACGAACACCGGGGAGCTGTTTTTT. Its translation: CASSYGLAGGTNTGELFF.

The chain recombines TRBV4-1 with TRBJ1-1, with D hard to call. Germline CDR1 MGHRA, CDR2 YSYEKL. Trimming removed 0 bases at V and 4 bases at J, with 12 bases between. The CDR3 has 15 residues. CDR3 nucleotide sequence: TGCGCCAGCAGCCAAGACGCCGGGAGCCTCACTGAAGCTTTCTTT. It encodes CASSQDAGSLTEAFF.

The CDR3 protein is CASSAGRGGRGNSPLHF. The CDR3 region has the DNA TGTGCCAGCTCAGCGGGCCGGGGGGGGCGCGGAAATTCACCCCTCCACTTT. The rearrangement uses TRBV18 and TRBJ1-6; possible D gene TRBD1, 6 bases. Between the trimmed V and J ends, which lost 5 bases and 7 bases, there was a span of 21 bases. Germline V CDR1 and CDR2: KGHSH, LQKENI. The CDR3 runs 17 residues.

The genes are TRBV6-5 and TRBJ1-2, with 9 bases aligning to TRBD1. The CDR3 has 15 residues. Trimming at V came to 8 bases and at J to 3 bases, leaving 10 bases not matched to a gene. The germline CDR1 and CDR2 sequences are MNHEY and SVGAGI. CDR3 sequence: CASFQTGGGHYGYTF. CDR3 coding DNA: TGTGCCAGCTTCCAAACAGGGGGCGGACACTATGGCTACACCTTC.

The genes are TRBV19 and TRBJ1-3, with unresolved D. The length of the CDR3 is 14 residues. Germline-derived CDR1 and CDR2 are LNHDA and SQIVND (reference sequence). Trimming left V 3 bases short and J 4 bases short, with 10 bases between. The DNA for the CDR3 is TGTGCCAGTAGTATGCTAATACCCGGAAACACCATATATTTT. Amino acids: CASSMLIPGNTIYF. Using reference TRBV19 and TRBJ1-3 for the parts outside the CDR3, the full variable domain is DGGITQSPKYLFRKEGQNVTLSCEQNLNHDAMYWYRQDPGQGLRLIYYSQIVNDFQKGDIAEGYSVSREKKESFPLTVTSAQKNPTAFYLCASSMLIPGNTIYFGEGSWLTVV.

The chain is built from TRBV7-6 and TRBJ2-2; 10 bases are a match to TRBD1. Germline V gene data show CDR1 as SGHVS and CDR2 as FNYEAQ. This CDR3 has 16 amino acids. V gave up 5 bases and J gave up 0 bases; unmatched junction bases: 3. The CDR3 spells CASSPGQGANTGELFF. The DNA of the CDR3 is TGTGCCAGCAGCCCCGGACAGGGGGCGAACACCGGGGAGCTGTTTTTT.

The CDR3: CASSDRQGVASSYNSPLHF. Here the CDR3 DNA reads TGTGCCAGCAGTGATCGGCAGGGGGTGGCTAGCTCCTATAATTCACCCCTCCACTTT. The chain is built from TRBV2 and TRBJ1-6; 7 positions match TRBD1. Per the germline V gene, CDR1 is SNHLY and CDR2 is FYNNEI. V lost 3 bases, J lost 0 bases, and 11 bases stayed unmatched. This CDR3 comprises 19 residues.

V and J are TRBV12-3 or TRBV12-4 and TRBJ1-2; 9 nucleotides agree with TRBD1. The CDR3 consists of 13 residues. The J segment lost 5 bases and the V segment lost 6 bases, leaving 4 bases of the junction unmatched. The CDR3 is CASSLTGGYGYTF. Here the CDR3 DNA reads TGTGCCAGCAGCCTGACAGGGGGTTATGGCTACACCTTC.